These T cell receptor beta chains were read from a single sample in a study of blood T cell repertoires in COVID-19. Using immunoSEQ multiplex PCR, the repertoire was profiled, and TCRdb retains in-frame clones only, with some absent. The sample has 200,000 to 250,000 clones, roughly four fifths seen once. The sample was peripheral blood. These receptors originate from an older woman with acute or convalescent COVID-19. Both conserved end residues are part of each CDR3. Each record gives: V gene, J gene, CDR3 length, D gene, clone size, CDR3 DNA, CDR3 protein. The D gene is left open where the match is weak. Not all rows give a size; the values are once, few, many and, for expanded clones, a class.

TRBV6-1	TRBJ1-6	16	NA	NA	TGTGCCAGCAGTGACGGGTTTAGCTCCTATAATTCACCCCTCCACTTT	CASSDGFSSYNSPLHF
TRBV4-1	TRBJ2-7	17	TRBD1	NA	TGCGCCAGCAGCCAAGTTATTGACAGGGAAGTTCCCTACGAGCAGTACTTC	CASSQVIDREVPYEQYF
TRBV14	TRBJ1-1	15	NA	NA	TGTGCCAGCAGCCAAGATTCGGGGGGGCGCGCTGAAGCTTTCTTT	CASSQDSGGRAEAFF
TRBV6-5	TRBJ1-2	14	NA	NA	TGTGCCAGCAGTTACTCCGGACAGAACTATGGCTACACCTTC	CASSYSGQNYGYTF
TRBV27	TRBJ2-7	13	NA	NA	TGTGCCAGCAGGAGACAGAGCGTCTACGAGCAGTACTTC	CASRRQSVYEQYF
TRBV11-3	TRBJ2-2	16	TRBD2	NA	TGTGCCAGCAGCTTAGCCCCTAGCGGGGGGACCGGGGAGCTGTTTTTT	CASSLAPSGGTGELFF
TRBV10-3	TRBJ2-2	14	NA	NA	TGTGCCATCAGTGAGTCGATACGGGTTGGGGAGCTGTTTTTT	CAISESIRVGELFF
TRBV5-1	TRBJ2-2	16	TRBD2	NA	TGCGCCAGCAGCTTTCTAGCGGGGGTGTTCGCCGGGGAGCTGTTTTTT	CASSFLAGVFAGELFF
TRBV14	TRBJ2-3	13	NA	NA	TGTGCCAGCAGCCTAAATAGAGGTCATACGCAGTATTTT	CASSLNRGHTQYF
TRBV7-9	TRBJ1-1	12	TRBD1	NA	TGTGCCAGCAGCTTAGACAGGGGGCGAGCTTTCTTT	CASSLDRGRAFF
TRBV4-1	TRBJ2-5	14	NA	NA	TGCGCCAGCAGCCAAGACCAGGGCCAAGAGACCCAGTACTTC	CASSQDQGQETQYF
TRBV19	TRBJ1-2	14	NA	NA	TGTGCCAGTAGTACTAAGGGGCAAGGCTATGGCTACACCTTC	CASSTKGQGYGYTF
TRBV6-5	TRBJ1-1	14	NA	NA	TGTGCCAGCAGAGTCGCCAGGTTGGCCACTGAAGCTTTCTTT	CASRVARLATEAFF
TRBV2	TRBJ2-1	17	TRBD1	NA	TGTGCCAGCAGTGCGATGGCGGGACAGGGTTTCTACAATGAGCAGTTCTTC	CASSAMAGQGFYNEQFF
TRBV29-1	TRBJ2-5	13	NA	few	TGCAGCGTTGTGGTTAACTCCTGGGAGACCCAGTACTTC	CSVVVNSWETQYF
TRBV11-2	TRBJ2-7	15	NA	NA	TGTGCCAGCAGCTTCTCTCTGGGCAGAGCTTACGAGCAGTACTTC	CASSFSLGRAYEQYF
TRBV18	TRBJ1-2	14	TRBD1	NA	TGTGCCAGCTCGGGGATCCAGGGGGCGCGCGGCTACACCTTC	CASSGIQGARGYTF
TRBV4-2	TRBJ1-6	15	NA	once	TGTGCCAGCAGCCAGAGCGAATGGGATAATTCACCCCTCCACTTT	CASSQSEWDNSPLHF
TRBV11-2	TRBJ2-3	17	TRBD1	once	TGTGCCAGCAGCTTACACACAGGGACAGGAAAACGATATACGCAGTATTTT	CASSLHTGTGKRYTQYF
TRBV2	TRBJ1-2	14	NA	few	TGTGCCAGCAGTGACCTAGCGGGGAAGGGTGGCTACACCTTC	CASSDLAGKGGYTF
TRBV5-5	TRBJ2-2	16	TRBD2	NA	TGTGCCAGCAGACCTGGACTAGCGGGGGGCACCGGGGAGCTGTTTTTT	CASRPGLAGGTGELFF
TRBV30	TRBJ1-2	13	TRBD1	NA	TGTGTCGTGGGGGACAGCTTTAACTATGGCTACACCTTC	CVVGDSFNYGYTF
TRBV11-3	TRBJ2-3	16	TRBD2	few	TGTGCCAGCAGCCTGAGAGCGGGGGGCCTCACAGATACGCAGTATTTT	CASSLRAGGLTDTQYF
TRBV28	TRBJ1-5	14	NA	NA	TGTGCCAGCAGTTTAGGTACAGGTCATCAGCCCCAGCATTTT	CASSLGTGHQPQHF
TRBV19	TRBJ2-1	15	TRBD2	NA	TGTGCCAGTAGTATAAAGCGGGGGGCCCTCAATGAGCAGTTCTTC	CASSIKRGALNEQFF
TRBV30	TRBJ1-2	14	NA	NA	TGTGCCTGGAGGTCCAGGGGAGCTAACTATGGCTACACCTTC	CAWRSRGANYGYTF
TRBV29-1	TRBJ1-2	14	TRBD1	once	TGCAGCGTTGAAGAAGCAGGGGGTGGCTATGGCTACACCTTC	CSVEEAGGGYGYTF
TRBV18	TRBJ2-1	15	TRBD2	NA	TGTGCCAGCTTACCGGGACTAGCGGATTACAATGAGCAGTTCTTC	CASLPGLADYNEQFF
TRBV27	TRBJ2-4	14	NA	NA	TGTGCCAGCAGTTTAGGACTAGCCAAAAACATTCAGTACTTC	CASSLGLAKNIQYF
TRBV7-2	TRBJ2-7	14	TRBD2	NA	TGTGCCAGCAGCCGTAGCGGGGGGCACAGCGAGCAGTACTTC	CASSRSGGHSEQYF
TRBV2	TRBJ1-2	14	NA	NA	TGTGCCAGCAGTGAGGCAGGTTCCAACTATGGCTACACCTTC	CASSEAGSNYGYTF
TRBV29-1	TRBJ1-2	16	TRBD1	NA	TGCAGCGTTGAAGTCTACCCTGACAGGGACCGCTATGGCTACACCTTC	CSVEVYPDRDRYGYTF
TRBV4-3	TRBJ2-1	18	NA	NA	TGCGCCAGCAGCCAAGAATGGGCTTCCGATAGCTCCTACAATGAGCAGTTCTTC	CASSQEWASDSSYNEQFF
TRBV9	TRBJ2-2	15	TRBD1	NA	TGTGCCAGCAGCGTCCATGGACAGGGCTCCGGGGAGCTGTTTTTT	CASSVHGQGSGELFF
TRBV11-2	TRBJ2-6	13	NA	NA	TGTGCCAGCAGCTTCTTTGGGGCCAACGTCCTGACTTTC	CASSFFGANVLTF
TRBV5-1	TRBJ1-2	16	TRBD1	NA	TGCGCCAGCAGCTTGGAATTGGGGGACAGGGAGAATGGCTACACCTTC	CASSLELGDRENGYTF
TRBV5-1	TRBJ1-2	14	NA	few	TGCGCCAGCAGCTTGATTCAGGGGAGCTATGGCTACACCTTC	CASSLIQGSYGYTF
TRBV12-5	TRBJ1-1	15	NA	NA	TGTGCTAGTGGCCCTTGGGGAGGGGGTAACACTGAAGCTTTCTTT	CASGPWGGGNTEAFF
TRBV6-5	TRBJ1-2	14	TRBD1	NA	TGTGCCAGCAGCGCCAGGGGGCGAGTTGATGGCTACACCTTC	CASSARGRVDGYTF
TRBV7-2	TRBJ1-5	14	NA	NA	TGTGCCAGCAGCTTAGGTCTTAGCAATCAGCCCCAGCATTTT	CASSLGLSNQPQHF
TRBV18	TRBJ1-2	12	NA	NA	TGTGCCAGCTCACCCGGACAGATAGGCTACACCTTC	CASSPGQIGYTF
TRBV15	TRBJ2-2	15	NA	NA	TGTGCCACCAGCAGAGGAGGACAAAACACCGGGGAGCTGTTTTTT	CATSRGGQNTGELFF
TRBV4-3	TRBJ1-2	13	NA	NA	TGCGCCAGCAGCCAAGAGGGCCTCTATGGCTACACCTTC	CASSQEGLYGYTF
TRBV4-3	TRBJ2-5	16	TRBD2	NA	TGCGCCAGCAGCCAGTTAGCGGGGGCTATCAAAGAGACCCAGTACTTC	CASSQLAGAIKETQYF
TRBV7-8	TRBJ1-1	17	NA	NA	TGTGCCAGCAGAAAAGACAGAATCGAGCTTATGAACACTGAAGCTTTCTTT	CASRKDRIELMNTEAFF
TRBV7-2	TRBJ2-1	17	TRBD2	NA	TGTGCCAGCAGCTTAGATGCGACTAGCGGGGGGGTTGACGAGCAGTTCTTC	CASSLDATSGGVDEQFF
TRBV30	TRBJ2-7	15	NA	NA	TGTGCCTGGAGCGCCTACCGGGGCGGGATGAGGGAGCAGTACTTC	CAWSAYRGGMREQYF
TRBV25-1	TRBJ1-2	18	TRBD1	NA	TGTGCCAGGGGACCCGAAGCCAGGGACAGCGACACTAACTATGGCTACACCTTC	CARGPEARDSDTNYGYTF
TRBV3-1/TRBV3-2	TRBJ2-5	15	NA	NA	TGTGCCAGCAGCCAAGATGCTAGTCAAGGCGGGACCCAGTACTTC	CASSQDASQGGTQYF
TRBV27	TRBJ2-1	16	TRBD2	once	TGTGCCAGCAGTCTACTAGCGGGGGCCTCCTACAATGAGCAGTTCTTC	CASSLLAGASYNEQFF
TRBV18	TRBJ1-4	15	NA	once	TGTGCCAGCTCACCAGAAACAGGGTTTTTTGAAAAACTGTTTTTT	CASSPETGFFEKLFF
TRBV5-1	TRBJ2-7	14	TRBD1	NA	TGCGCCAGCCGTTGGACAGGGTTGACCTACGAGCAGTACTTC	CASRWTGLTYEQYF
TRBV12-2	TRBJ2-7	17	NA	NA	TGTGCAAGTCGCTTAGGACAGGGGGCAAGGGGGTACTACGAGCAGTACTTC	CASRLGQGARGYYEQYF
TRBV5-6	TRBJ2-3	18	NA	NA	TGTGCCAGCAGCGCCGGGAGAGCGGGTGGTGTTAGGACAGATACGCAGTATTTT	CASSAGRAGGVRTDTQYF
TRBV20-1	TRBJ1-2	15	TRBD1	NA	TGCAGTGCTAGTGGTACCCAGGGGGGCGATCGGGGCTACACCTTC	CSASGTQGGDRGYTF